These 25 T cell receptor beta chains were sequenced from one sample in a study of T cell changes during pregnancy in multiple sclerosis. The protocol was immunoSEQ multiplex PCR, while the TCRdb copy is restricted to in-frame clones and leaves out a portion. The table includes over 50,000 clones, 88% detected once. Sequences were derived from peripheral blood, sampled in the first trimester of pregnancy. The receptors come from a female donor with multiple sclerosis, enrolled in a pregnancy study.

DNA for the CDR3: TGCGCCAGCAGGTCGTATCAGCCCCAGCATTTT. Translating gives CASRSYQPQHF. V and J are TRBV5-1 and TRBJ1-5; D gene uncertain. Per the germline V gene, CDR1 is SGHRS and CDR2 is YFSETQ. The CDR3 has 11 residues. Trimming pared 5 bases from V and 5 bases from J, leaving 5 bases between. Filled out from reference TRBV5-1 and TRBJ1-5, the complete variable domain reads KAGVTQTPRYLIKTRGQQVTLSCSPISGHRSVSWYQQTPGQGLQFLFEYFSETQRNKGNFPGRFSGRQFSNSRSEMNVSTLELGDSALYLCASRSYQPQHFGDGTRLSIL.

The gene calls are TRBV5-1 and TRBJ2-2; 7 bases are a match to TRBD1. V lost 4 bases to trimming and J lost 1 base; unmatched junction nucleotides: 7. Germline assignment: CDR1 SGHRS and CDR2 YFSETQ. This CDR3 comprises 16 residues. CDR3 loop: CASSQGQVENTGELFF. In DNA, the CDR3 is TGCGCCAGCAGCCAAGGACAGGTCGAGAACACCGGGGAGCTGTTTTTT.

The chain uses TRBV5-4 and TRBJ2-1, with TRBD2 matching 8 bases. Trimming took 7 bases from V and 3 from J; bases not matched to a gene: 6. Germline-derived CDR1 and CDR2 are SGHNT and YYREEE (reference sequence). The CDR3 consists of 14 residues. The chain's CDR3 is CASFRGTSYNEQFF. DNA for the CDR3: TGTGCCAGCTTTCGGGGGACTAGCTACAATGAGCAGTTCTTC.

The chain links TRBV5-4 to TRBJ1-1, with TRBD1 identical over 7 bases. The CDR3 is 15 amino acids. The trim removed 4 bases at V and 0 bases at J, leaving 6 bases unmatched. CDR1 and CDR2 (germline): SGHNT, YYREEE (reference sequence). DNA of the CDR3: TGTGCCAGCAGCCCAAGGACAGGTCTGAACACTGAAGCTTTCTTT. This translates into CASSPRTGLNTEAFF. The full variable domain, its missing parts supplied by reference TRBV5-4 and TRBJ1-1, is ETGVTQSPTHLIKTRGQQVTLRCSSQSGHNTVSWYQQALGQGPQFIFQYYREEENGRGNFPPRFSGLQFPNYSSELNVNALELDDSALYLCASSPRTGLNTEAFFGQGTRLTVV.

This chain uses TRBV6-1 with TRBJ2-6; D is uncertain. Trimming stripped 1 base from V and 2 bases from J, with 15 bases between. The CDR3 loop spans 18 amino acids. The germline gives CDR1 MNHNS, CDR2 SASEGT. The CDR3 sequence: CASSEGALGFTGANVLTF. The CDR3 coding sequence is TGTGCCAGCAGTGAAGGAGCCCTGGGCTTCACTGGGGCCAACGTCCTGACTTTC.

The V gene is TRBV4-3, the J gene TRBJ2-5; TRBD2 agrees at 8 bases. The CDR3 has 15 residues. Per the germline V gene, CDR1 is LGHNA and CDR2 is YSLEER. V lost 1 base to trimming and J lost 5 bases; unmatched junction nucleotides: 6. The CDR3, as DNA: TGCGCCAGCAGCCAAGGTTTAGCGGGAAGCGAGACCCAGTACTTC. Its protein product is CASSQGLAGSETQYF.

The chain carries TRBV5-6 and TRBJ1-6, with no clear D. Looked up from germline, CDR1 is SGHDT and CDR2 is YYEEEE. The V and J ends lost 2 bases and 0 bases respectively, with 9 bases between them. The CDR3 length is 16 residues. CDR3 in DNA: TGTGCCAGCAGCTTACATGGCTTCTCCTATAATTCACCCCTCCACTTT. It translates to CASSLHGFSYNSPLHF.

CDR3 DNA sequence: TGTGCCAGCAGGCGGAGAGAATCAAGGAACTATGGCTACACCTTC. It specifies CASRRRESRNYGYTF. V and J are TRBV27 and TRBJ1-2; D unresolved. The CDR3 consists of 15 residues. Germline V gene sequence: CDR1 MNHEY, CDR2 SMNVEV (reference sequence). V shed 6 bases and J shed 2 bases, with 16 bases lying between them.

The chain has TRBV15 and TRBJ1-4, with D possibly TRBD1 on 6 matching bases. V lost 2 bases to trimming and J lost 5 bases, with 12 bases between them. The CDR3 extends over 15 amino acids. Germline V gives CDR1 LNHNV, CDR2 YYDKDF (reference sequence). The CDR3: CATSRRQGLNEKLFF. Written as DNA, the CDR3 is TGTGCCACCAGCAGACGTCAGGGGTTAAATGAAAAACTGTTTTTT.

CDR3 protein: CASRARQGFPREQYF. The CDR3 nucleotides read TGTGCCAGCAGGGCGAGACAGGGGTTCCCCAGGGAGCAGTACTTC. The chain joins TRBV6-1 to TRBJ2-7, with 8 bases fitting TRBD1. This CDR3 region has 15 residues. The V gene's germline CDR1 is MNHNS and CDR2 SASEGT. V dropped 6 bases and J dropped 7; count of bases not matched to a gene: 14.

The CDR3 DNA reads as TGTGCCAGCAGCTTAGATCTGCGGGTGCGCTCCTACAATGAGCAGTTCTTC. Residues: CASSLDLRVRSYNEQFF. The rearrangement uses TRBV11-2 and TRBJ2-1; a possible D gene is TRBD2 (5 bases). Germline V gives CDR1 SGHAT, CDR2 FQNNGV. Trimming pared 0 bases from V and 0 bases from J, leaving 12 bases between. This CDR3 has 17 residues.

The chain has TRBV10-3 and TRBJ1-5, with D tentatively TRBD1 (6 bases). Germline V gives CDR1 ENHRY, CDR2 SYGVKD. Deletions cut 7 bases from V and 7 bases from J, with 14 bases between. The length of the CDR3 is 13 residues. CDR3 DNA sequence: TGTGCCATCACCGGACAGTTGGAACAGCCCCAGCATTTT. It encodes CAITGQLEQPQHF.

J is TRBJ1-5 and V is TRBV11-2; no definite D call. The CDR3 is 15 residues long. V was pared by 1 base and J by 7 bases, with 14 bases between. CDR1 SGHAT and CDR2 FQNNGV come from the germline V gene. CDR3 region: CASSLGTKGGQPQHF. The CDR3 nucleotides read TGTGCCAGCAGCTTAGGGACCAAGGGAGGCCAGCCCCAGCATTTT.

The chain combines TRBV9 with TRBJ2-3; 8 bases are a match to TRBD2. V dropped 4 bases and J dropped 0; count of bases not matched to a gene: 10. The CDR3 consists of 17 residues. The germline V gene encodes CDR1 SGDLS and CDR2 YYNGEE. In nucleotides, the CDR3 is TGTGCCAGCAGCTCTCCACGAGCGGGAGCTAGCACAGATACGCAGTATTTT. Residues: CASSSPRAGASTDTQYF. The complete variable domain, with remaining parts taken from reference TRBV9 and TRBJ2-3, reads DSGVTQTPKHLITATGQRVTLRCSPRSGDLSVYWYQQSLDQGLQFLIQYYNGEERAKGNILERFSAQQFPDLHSELNLSSLELGDSALYFCASSSPRAGASTDTQYFGPGTRLTVL.

The chain couples TRBV10-3 to TRBJ1-1, with a weak D call TRBD1 (5 bases). The CDR3 extends over 15 amino acids. CDR1 is ENHRY and CDR2 is SYGVKD in the germline V gene. Trimming removed 3 bases at V and 1 base at J, with 12 bases between. The CDR3 here is CAISDLGQANTEAFF. CDR3 bases: TGTGCCATCAGTGATCTCGGACAAGCGAACACTGAAGCTTTCTTT.

The chain uses TRBV7-2 and TRBJ2-7, with D unresolved. CDR1 SGHTA and CDR2 FQGNSA come from the germline V gene. The CDR3 runs 15 residues. Between the trimmed V and J ends, which lost 1 base and 1 base, there was a span of 11 bases. The DNA for the CDR3 is TGTGCCAGCAGCTTAGTAGGTGACGGGTCCTACGAGCAGTACTTC. This codes for CASSLVGDGSYEQYF.

This rearrangement joins TRBV11-3 to TRBJ2-2; D is uncertain. This CDR3 has 12 residues. CDR1 SGHNT and CDR2 YENEEA come from the germline V gene. V lost 5 bases and J 8 bases, leaving 9 bases between the germline ends. CDR3 protein: CASSLSGGELFF. The CDR3 nucleotides read TGTGCCAGCAGCCTCTCAGGTGGGGAGCTGTTTTTT.

V usage is TRBV5-4 and J usage is TRBJ2-5; D remains unclear. CDR1 and CDR2 from the germline V gene are SGHNT and YYREEE (reference sequence). CDR3 length: 13 amino acids. Trimming cost V 0 bases and J 0 bases, with 3 bases left between them. The CDR3 loop reads CASSLAYQETQYF. CDR3 in DNA: TGTGCCAGCAGCTTGGCATACCAAGAGACCCAGTACTTC.

This clone has a single count. The chain combines TRBV28 with TRBJ1-2, with D possibly being TRBD1 (5 bases). V was clipped by 3 bases and J by 8 bases, with 19 bases between them. The CDR3 has 15 residues. The V gene's germline CDR1 is MDHEN and CDR2 SYDVKM. Here the CDR3 reads CASSLHLQGFRGYTF. CDR3 bases: TGTGCCAGCAGTTTGCATCTTCAGGGTTTCAGGGGCTACACCTTC.

The chain is built from TRBV27 and TRBJ1-1; no reliable D call. This CDR3 has 13 residues. CDR1 is MNHEY, CDR2 SMNVEV, per germline (reference sequence). V was pared by 8 bases and J by 4 bases, with 14 bases between. Written as DNA, the CDR3 is TGTGCCAGCGTAGGCTGGTCGGGCACTGAAGCTTTCTTT. As protein: CASVGWSGTEAFF.

V gene TRBV28 combines with J gene TRBJ2-3, with D tentatively TRBD2 (6 bases). Germline V gives CDR1 MDHEN, CDR2 SYDVKM. CDR3 length: 20 amino acids. The V and J ends lost 5 bases and 0 bases respectively, with 27 bases between them. CDR3 residues: CASSPPLGGRGPSSTDTQYF. The CDR3 bases are TGTGCCAGCAGTCCCCCTTTAGGTGGGCGGGGTCCCTCTAGCACAGATACGCAGTATTTT.

This clone has only one observation. The J gene is TRBJ1-4, the V gene TRBV6-4; D is unresolved. In germline, CDR1 is MRHNA, CDR2 SNTAGT. The CDR3 spans 15 residues. The ends were cut back, 6 bases at V and 0 bases at J, with 11 bases in the middle. The CDR3 sequence is CASRADFATNEKLFF. The CDR3 bases are TGTGCCAGCAGGGCCGACTTTGCAACTAATGAAAAACTGTTTTTT.

This rearrangement joins TRBV9 to TRBJ2-3, with 10 positions matching TRBD2. CDR1 is SGDLS, CDR2 YYNGEE, per germline. The V segment lost 3 bases and the J segment 1 base; nucleotides outside the gene matches: 8. The CDR3 spans 17 residues. DNA of the CDR3: TGTGCCAGCAGCGAGAGCGGGAGGGCCTCGGGCACAGATACGCAGTATTTT. Residues: CASSESGRASGTDTQYF.

The rearrangement joins TRBV5-1 to TRBJ2-4, with 11 bases aligning to TRBD2. V lost 1 base to trimming and J lost 8 bases; unmatched junction nucleotides: 11. The CDR3 is 17 residues long. CDR1 is SGHRS and CDR2 is YFSETQ in the germline V gene. The DNA for the CDR3 is TGCGCCAGCAGCTTGTCGGGTAGCGGGAGGGCCACGGACATTCAGTACTTC. Protein: CASSLSGSGRATDIQYF.

This clone appeared once. V usage is TRBV5-1 and J usage is TRBJ1-1; tentative D call: TRBD1 (5 bases). V was cut by 2 bases and J by 5 bases, with 16 bases left in between. Looked up from germline, CDR1 is SGHRS and CDR2 is YFSETQ. This CDR3 is 15 amino acids long. CDR3 DNA: TGCGCCAGCAGCTTCCGGGGGGACTCGGGGACTGAAGCTTTCTTT. It encodes CASSFRGDSGTEAFF.